This TCR beta chain was sequenced for a study of human T cells and chemical hapten exposure (dated by TCRdb to the early 2020s). For context, the study as a whole: For sensitization, 2% DPC in acetone was applied to a roughly 2 cm by roughly 2 cm area of upper inner arm skin. This study followed changes in the peripheral blood TCR repertoire in vivo during primary and secondary sensitization of alopecia patients to the hapten diphenylcyclopropenone (DPC). Patient blood was sampled pre-sensitization (week 0) and at 2, 6 and about 24 weeks after DPC sensitization. Alopecia areata with under or over 50% scalp involvement, alopecia totalis and alopecia universalis were represented in the patient cohort, which was mostly female. Weekly therapeutic DPC doses were additionally applied to the scalp of patients throughout the approximately 25-week study period. Libraries were pooled for sequencing, and variation in per-sample TCR yields was attributed mainly to small differences in library volumes within the pool. Patch testing was done on the upper back using Finn chambers containing 0.01% DPC, and results were scored after 6 days according to International Contact Dermatitis Research Group standards. About 27 alopecia patients gave blood for TCR sequencing at one to four time points (pre-sensitization, 2, 6 and 24 weeks).

The sample holds a few counts of this clonotype. Its antigen specificity is not known. Nothing much larger sits one base from this clone, and base qualities are not available. Libraries were built with RACE. TCRdb records NextSeq 500 as the sequencer. During library preparation, unique molecular identifiers were attached to individual cDNA molecules so that TCRs could be counted in a quantitative, reproducible way. Both TCR alpha and TCR beta chains were sequenced from each blood RNA sample. Per the source publication's procedure: Samples had a median of about 96,000 TCRs, with a range from roughly 23,224 to 700,000. V, J and CDR3 annotation of the TCR reads was performed with the Decombinator software suite. For PS versus PT1 abundance plots, all samples were subsampled to the same number of TCRs (28,000). TCRs were defined as expanded if absent before sensitization and observed at least eight times at the 2-week time point. In TCRdb, the public reads were trimmed at Q25 with fastp and aligned with MiXCR, with productive beta chains retained. Under each unique CDR3 protein, matching rows form one entry showing the most common genes and DNA. The V and J calls were not made by the authors but by TCRdb's processing. A total of approximately 260,000 distinct CDR3 sequences appear in this sample, 7.5% to 10% of them only once. The ten biggest clones cover approximately 2.2% of the sample.

The CDR3 contains 16 residues, cysteine and phenylalanine counted. Of the read, only the CDR3 DNA is kept; its 48 bases are in frame from base 1. Per the germline V gene, SGDLS is the CDR1 and YYNGEE is the CDR2. A distance of 10 bases separates the germline ends of V and J, which lose 0 bases and 1 base respectively. Results the study describes overall, beyond this receptor: DPC sensitization did not change how many TCRs were above 1 in 1000 frequency, and no evidence was found of alterations in global repertoire structure. The number of PT1 expanded TCRs positively correlated with patch test score, significant at thresholds 8, 16 and 32 but not 4. Significantly more large CDR3 similarity clusters were formed by expanded TCRs than by pre-sensitization or healthy control sets, consistent with antigen-driven responses. All patients had alopecia, a presumed autoimmune disease, so their immune response might differ from that of healthy individuals. Repeated subsampling changed both the strength of the expansion versus patch-test correlation and the threshold at which that correlation became significant.

The sample's time point, from its label and the paper: pre-sensitization, week 0. The treatment or condition label corresponds to: therapeutic diphenylcyclopropenone sensitization with weekly scalp DPC. At each patch-test visit, blood was drawn before the patch test was applied. To be eligible, patients had to be aged 18 to 70, diagnosed with alopecia and judged suitable for DPC therapy, while pregnant patients were excluded. Total RNA was extracted from unfractionated whole blood collected in Tempus Blood RNA tubes. The TCR comes from a middle-aged woman with alopecia areata. Some clones in this sample may be carry-over from other donors' samples. The rearrangement combines TRBV9 with TRBJ2-2; a weak D assignment points to TRBD2 (5 bases agree). Sequenced here: whole blood, sampled in connection with sensitization to the hapten diphenylcyclopropenone (DPC). CDR3 reads: CASSVGSGGNTGELFF. The nucleotide sequence reads as follows: TGTGCCAGCAGCGTAGGGAGCGGAGGGAACACCGGGGAGCTGTTTTTT.